These 22 T cell receptor beta chains were sequenced from one sample in a study of blood T cell repertoires in COVID-19 (dated by TCRdb to about 2020). The library was generated by the immunoSEQ multiplex PCR assay. As stored in TCRdb, this immuneACCESS dataset retains in-frame rearrangements with V and J assigned. A fraction of the clones does not appear; measured against another copy, unresolved V genes explain less than half of the discrepancy, and the remainder lacks a known reason. Within this sample are approximately 170,000 clones, with about 92% of them counted one time only. The top ten constitute 18% of the sample. Sequenced sample: peripheral blood. These receptor sequences come from a man aged 55 to 69 with active or convalescent COVID-19.

V gene TRBV7-2 combines with J gene TRBJ2-2, with 11 bases lining up with TRBD1. This CDR3 has 15 residues. CDR1 is SGHTA, CDR2 FQGNSA, per germline. V was clipped by 6 bases and J by 7 bases; unmatched bases: 7. The CDR3 reads CASRGTGGGGGELFF. The CDR3 nucleotides read TGTGCCAGCAGGGGGACAGGGGGTGGTGGCGGGGAGCTGTTTTTT.

This clone was recorded once. This chain joins TRBV28 and TRBJ2-5; 9 bases are shared with TRBD1. This CDR3 has 11 residues. The germline gives CDR1 MDHEN, CDR2 SYDVKM. J gave up 12 bases and V 5 bases, and 4 bases lay outside the gene matches. DNA for the CDR3: TGTGCCAGCAGTCCGGGGACAGGGAAGTACTTC. Amino acid sequence: CASSPGTGKYF.

The chain carries TRBV5-1 and TRBJ2-3; the match to TRBD1 covers 7 bases. Germline assignment: CDR1 SGHRS and CDR2 YFSETQ. V was clipped by 4 bases and J by 2 bases; unmatched bases: 4. The CDR3 is made up of 14 amino acids. The CDR3 DNA sequence: TGCGCCAGCAGCCAGGGGACAGACACAGATACGCAGTATTTT. Its protein is CASSQGTDTDTQYF.

The rearrangement links TRBV12-3 or TRBV12-4 to TRBJ1-1, with no clear D. V lost 7 bases, J lost 3 bases, and 9 bases lay in between. This CDR3 spans 12 amino acids. The chain's CDR3 is CASTYSYTEAFF. The CDR3 DNA is TGTGCCAGCACCTACAGTTACACTGAAGCTTTCTTT.

This clone was counted once. DNA for the CDR3: TGTGCCAGCAGTTTGTACACCGACTACGAGCAGTACTTC. It codes for CASSLYTDYEQYF. The rearrangement uses TRBV12-3 or TRBV12-4 and TRBJ2-7, with D unresolved. V dropped 3 bases and J dropped 3 bases, with 9 bases sitting between them. CDR3 length: 13 residues.

This rearrangement joins TRBV6-5 to TRBJ1-5; no firm D call. Deletions cut 7 bases from V and 0 bases from J, with 13 bases between. Germline-derived CDR1 and CDR2 are MNHEY and SVGAGI. This CDR3 has 15 residues. The CDR3 here is CASNLRHSSNQPQHF. For the CDR3, the DNA is TGTGCCAGCAACCTGAGACACAGTAGCAATCAGCCCCAGCATTTT.

The gene calls are TRBV19 and TRBJ1-2; D is perhaps TRBD1 (5 bases). Per the germline V gene, CDR1 is LNHDA and CDR2 is SQIVND (reference sequence). The CDR3 has 16 residues. Trimming cost V 0 bases and J 4 bases, with 15 bases left between them. The CDR3 here is CASSIEGTFALYGYTF. In DNA form, the CDR3 reads TGTGCCAGTAGTATAGAAGGGACTTTCGCCCTCTATGGCTACACCTTC.

Here the CDR3 DNA reads TGTGCCAGCAGTCGGGGTGGAGGGGCCTATGGCTACACCTTC. It yields the protein CASSRGGGAYGYTF. V and J are TRBV5-4 and TRBJ1-2; weak D call: TRBD1 (5 bases). The germline V gene has CDR1 SGHNT and CDR2 YYREEE (reference sequence). Trimming removed 5 bases from V and 4 bases from J, with 15 bases in between. The CDR3 has 14 residues.

V usage is TRBV11-2 and J usage is TRBJ2-1, with 11 bases aligning to TRBD2. There are 15 residues in the CDR3. The germline V gene has CDR1 SGHAT and CDR2 FQNNGV. The ends lost 2 bases at V and 10 bases at J; junction bases unmatched: 7. The chain's CDR3 is CASSLLLAGDSEQFF. The CDR3 DNA reads TGTGCCAGCAGCTTACTACTAGCGGGAGATAGCGAGCAGTTCTTC.

The chain links TRBV28 to TRBJ1-5, with D tentatively TRBD1 (6 bases). V was clipped by 2 bases and J by 0 bases, with 11 bases between them. CDR1 is MDHEN and CDR2 is SYDVKM in the germline V gene. CDR3 size: 16 residues. Here the CDR3 DNA reads TGTGCCAGCAGTTTAGCCCAGGACAGTAGCAATCAGCCCCAGCATTTT. Translating it yields CASSLAQDSSNQPQHF.

CDR3 DNA: TGTGCCAGCAGTGAAGCTGGCGACAGGGGTTTCTATGGCTACACCTTC. It is translated as CASSEAGDRGFYGYTF. This chain uses TRBV6-1 with TRBJ1-2; 8 nucleotides agree with TRBD1. Per germline, CDR1 MNHNS and CDR2 SASEGT. Germline trimming cut 0 bases from V and 4 bases from J; bases unmatched to any gene: 7. This CDR3 is 16 amino acids long.

The rearrangement links TRBV3-1 (or the pseudogene TRBV3-2) to TRBJ2-3; TRBD2 matches 7 bases. The CDR3 consists of 14 residues. The germline V gene encodes CDR1 LGHDT and CDR2 YNNKEL (reference sequence). The trim removed 8 bases at V and 5 bases at J, leaving 10 bases unmatched. The chain's CDR3 is CASARAGVIDTQYF. The CDR3 nucleotides are TGTGCCAGCGCCCGGGCGGGGGTGATAGATACGCAGTATTTT.

This clone was detected once. As DNA, the CDR3 is TGTGCCAGCAGCCCCCCCAGGGCTAATGAAAAACTGTTTTTT. This translates into CASSPPRANEKLFF. J is TRBJ1-4 and V is TRBV11-3, with D maybe TRBD1 (5 bases). V was shortened by 5 bases and J by 3 bases, with 10 bases between the two germline ends. CDR3 length: 14 residues. Germline CDR1 reads SGHNT; CDR2 reads YENEEA. The full variable domain, in which reference TRBV11-3 and TRBJ1-4 provide the parts outside the CDR3, is EAGVVQSPRYKIIEKKQPVAFWCNPISGHNTLYWYLQNLGQGPELLIRYENEEAVDDSQLPKDRFSAERLKGVDSTLKIQPAELGDSAVYLCASSPPRANEKLFFGSGTQLSVL.

The chain is built from TRBV6-1 and TRBJ1-6, with a tentative D call TRBD1 (6 bases). CDR1 is MNHNS and CDR2 is SASEGT in the germline V gene. V was trimmed by 6 bases and J by 1 base, leaving 16 bases between them. This CDR3 is 17 amino acids long. CDR3 DNA sequence: TGTGCCAGCAGCGAAATCCGAGGGGGATCCTATAATTCACCCCTCCACTTT. This translates into CASSEIRGGSYNSPLHF.

The J gene is TRBJ2-7, the V gene TRBV5-6, with 10 bases fitting TRBD2. Trimming at V came to 5 bases and at J to 2 bases, leaving 7 bases not matched to a gene. Germline CDR1 SGHDT, CDR2 YYEEEE. The CDR3 sequence is 15 residues long. The CDR3 nucleotides are TGTGCCAGCAGGACGCTAGCGGGGGCCGCCTACGAGCAGTACTTC. Protein product: CASRTLAGAAYEQYF.

This rearrangement joins TRBV10-1 to TRBJ2-2, with 11 bases aligning to TRBD1. This CDR3 has 18 amino acids. V gave up 4 bases and J gave up 3 bases; unmatched junction bases: 10. CDR1 is WNHNN and CDR2 is SYGVQD in the germline V gene (reference sequence). DNA of the CDR3: TGCGCCAGCAGTGGGCTCGGACAGGGGGCGCGAGACACCGGGGAGCTGTTTTTT. This translates into CASSGLGQGARDTGELFF.

V is TRBV11-1 and J is TRBJ2-4; TRBD2 aligns across 10 bases. CDR1 SGHAT and CDR2 FQDESV come from the germline V gene (reference sequence). Trimming took 6 bases from V and 2 from J; bases not matched to a gene: 7. The CDR3 sequence is 16 residues long. CDR3 DNA: TGTGCCAGCAGTTACGGGACTAGCGCTTCCAAAAACATTCAGTACTTC. This codes for CASSYGTSASKNIQYF.

The count of this clone is one. The chain recombines TRBV6-5 with TRBJ1-4; tentative D call: TRBD1 (5 bases). V gave up 6 bases and J gave up 4 bases, with 12 bases separating them. This CDR3 contains 14 residues. Germline V gives CDR1 MNHEY, CDR2 SVGAGI. The CDR3 loop reads CASRDAGGNEKLFF. As DNA, the CDR3 is TGTGCCAGCAGGGACGCGGGGGGTAATGAAAAACTGTTTTTT.

CDR3 region: CSTNTGQKLREQFF. The CDR3 nucleotides are TGCAGCACGAACACCGGCCAGAAACTCAGGGAGCAGTTCTTC. This rearrangement joins TRBV29-1 to TRBJ2-1; D not resolved. Trimming took off 8 bases at V and 10 bases at J, with 24 bases between the two ends. Germline assignment: CDR1 SQVTM and CDR2 ANQGSEA. The CDR3 has 14 residues.

V gene TRBV19 combines with J gene TRBJ1-3, with D uncertain. There are 15 residues in the CDR3. The germline V gene encodes CDR1 LNHDA and CDR2 SQIVND (reference sequence). V dropped 5 bases and J dropped 1 base, with 12 bases sitting between them. CDR3 amino acids: CASSAPGGSGNTIYF. CDR3 nucleotides: TGTGCCAGTAGTGCCCCGGGAGGATCTGGAAACACCATATATTTT.

The count of this clone is one. The rearrangement uses TRBV5-1 and TRBJ1-4; 8 positions agree with TRBD1. This CDR3 spans 16 amino acids. The germline V gene encodes CDR1 SGHRS and CDR2 YFSETQ. V shed 1 base, J shed 3 bases, and the junction held 5 bases outside the gene matches. The CDR3 DNA follows: TGCGCCAGCAGCTTGACAGGGGGAACGGCTAATGAAAAACTGTTTTTT. It codes for CASSLTGGTANEKLFF.

V is TRBV4-1 and J is TRBJ2-2, with 11 bases matching TRBD2. V dropped 6 bases and J dropped 4; count of bases not matched to a gene: 7. This CDR3 region has 16 residues. Germline loops: CDR1 MGHRA, CDR2 YSYEKL. This CDR3 reads CASRPNGLAGTGELFF. The CDR3, as DNA: TGCGCCAGCAGACCTAACGGACTAGCGGGCACCGGGGAGCTGTTTTTT.